These 20 T cell receptor beta chains came from one sample sequenced in a study of blood T cell repertoires in COVID-19. The data were produced by immunoSEQ multiplex PCR, yet TCRdb's version contains in-frame clones alone and is incomplete. The sample includes about 170,000 clones, 80% to 90% of them seen just once. The specimen sequenced was peripheral blood. Receptors were obtained from a man between 18 and 29 years old with active or convalescent COVID-19.

V usage is TRBV24-1 and J usage is TRBJ1-5; no clear D gene. The CDR3 extends over 14 amino acids. Germline V gives CDR1 KGHDR, CDR2 SFDVKD. Trimming removed 2 bases from V and 6 bases from J, with 10 bases in between. The CDR3 protein is CATSDSGSGQPQHF. DNA for the CDR3: TGTGCCACCAGTGATTCGGGGTCAGGTCAGCCCCAGCATTTT.

This sequence joins TRBV5-4 and TRBJ1-1; D ambiguous. V shed 1 base and J shed 5 bases, with 6 bases lying between them. The germline V gene encodes CDR1 SGHNT and CDR2 YYREEE (reference sequence). The CDR3 contains 12 residues. In nucleotides, the CDR3 is TGTGCCAGCAGCTTGACGAGTACTGAAGCTTTCTTT. It translates to CASSLTSTEAFF.

The V gene is TRBV10-3, the J gene TRBJ2-7, with 8 bases matching TRBD1. The CDR3 consists of 16 residues. Germline loops: CDR1 ENHRY, CDR2 SYGVKD. Germline trimming cut 0 bases from V and 4 bases from J; bases unmatched to any gene: 8. The CDR3 DNA reads as TGTGCCATCAGTGAGTCTCCGCCGCAGGGGGCTTACGAGCAGTACTTC. Its protein is CAISESPPQGAYEQYF.

This clone showed up just a few times. This rearrangement joins TRBV30 to TRBJ1-6, with 8 bases aligning to TRBD1. Looked up from germline, CDR1 is GTSNPN and CDR2 is SVGIG (reference sequence). This CDR3 region has 13 residues. The junction had 4 bases not matched to a gene; V was cut back by 6 bases and J by 6 bases. CDR3 sequence: CACRGPTNSPLHF. In DNA form, the CDR3 reads TGTGCCTGCAGGGGGCCGACTAATTCACCCCTCCACTTT.

The chain has TRBV28 and TRBJ1-5; 9 bases fit TRBD1. CDR1 is MDHEN and CDR2 is SYDVKM in the germline V gene. The CDR3 is made up of 14 amino acids. Trimming cost V 3 bases and J 6 bases; bases outside gene matches: 3. The CDR3, as DNA: TGTGCCAGCAGTTTTGACAGGGGGGCTCAGCCCCAGCATTTT. This codes for CASSFDRGAQPQHF.

CDR3 residues: CATSTPAGGYTF. CDR3 DNA: TGTGCCACCAGTACTCCCGCGGGTGGCTACACCTTC. The chain has TRBV24-1 and TRBJ1-2; D remains ambiguous. Germline V CDR1 and CDR2: KGHDR, SFDVKD. The V gene lost 6 bases and the J gene lost 7 bases, with 11 bases spanning the gap. The CDR3 runs 12 residues.

The chain joins TRBV4-1 to TRBJ1-5; perhaps TRBD1 as D (6 bases). Germline CDR1 and CDR2: MGHRA and YSYEKL. This CDR3 has 15 amino acids. Trimming left V 4 bases short and J 6 bases short, with 16 bases between. The CDR3 loop is CASSPRQVDGQPQHF. CDR3 in DNA: TGCGCCAGCAGCCCTCGACAGGTTGATGGTCAGCCCCAGCATTTT.

Only a few counts were recorded for this clone. This chain uses TRBV7-9 with TRBJ1-1; D is unclear. CDR1 and CDR2 (germline): SEHNR, FQNEAQ (reference sequence). V dropped 8 bases and J dropped 3 bases, with 13 bases sitting between them. This CDR3 region has 13 residues. CDR3 sequence (DNA): TGTGCCAGCCGCCGCCCGGAGGACACTGAAGCTTTCTTT. Amino acid sequence: CASRRPEDTEAFF.

The chain has TRBV7-9 and TRBJ2-7, with TRBD2 matching over 9 bases. The CDR3 is 18 amino acids. V was clipped by 0 bases and J by 1 base; unmatched bases: 10. Germline CDR1 and CDR2: SEHNR and FQNEAQ (reference sequence). The CDR3 sequence is CASSLAGSSGSSSYEQYF. In DNA, the CDR3 is TGTGCCAGCAGCTTAGCGGGTAGTAGCGGGAGCTCTTCCTACGAGCAGTACTTC.

This chain uses TRBV19 with TRBJ2-5; 10 positions match TRBD1. The CDR3 sequence is 17 residues long. Germline values: CDR1 LNHDA, CDR2 SQIVND (reference sequence). V shed 5 bases and J 5 bases; nucleotides not matched to a gene: 14. CDR3 sequence: CASSRQGASVGWETQYF. The CDR3 coding sequence is TGTGCCAGTAGTCGACAGGGGGCCTCTGTCGGGTGGGAGACCCAGTACTTC.

The CDR3 region is CASSLSDRPTNEKLFF. The DNA for the CDR3 is TGTGCCAGCAGCCTATCGGACAGGCCAACTAATGAAAAACTGTTTTTT. The V call is TRBV3-1 (or the pseudogene TRBV3-2), the J call TRBJ1-4, with 7 nucleotides matching TRBD1. Per germline, CDR1 LGHDT and CDR2 YNNKEL (reference sequence). The V gene end was trimmed by 4 bases and the J gene end by 0 bases; junction bases not matched to a gene: 5. The CDR3 loop spans 16 amino acids.

This chain links TRBV15 with TRBJ1-5; 8 nucleotides match TRBD1. The germline V gene has CDR1 LNHNV and CDR2 YYDKDF (reference sequence). CDR3 length: 16 residues. V lost 5 bases to trimming and J lost 0 bases; unmatched junction nucleotides: 6. CDR3 protein: CATSALGQVSNQPQHF. Written as DNA, the CDR3 is TGTGCCACCAGCGCGTTGGGACAGGTTAGCAATCAGCCCCAGCATTTT. Complete variable domain (other parts from reference TRBV15 and TRBJ1-5): DAMVIQNPRYQVTQFGKPVTLSCSQTLNHNVMYWYQQKSSQAPKLLFHYYDKDFNNEADTPDNFQSRRPNTSFCFLDIRSPGLGDTAMYLCATSALGQVSNQPQHFGDGTRLSIL.

On this clone itself: A junction end diverges from the germline sequence, so it may reflect a read error. This sequence joins TRBV19 and TRBJ2-1; the match to TRBD2 covers 11 bases. This CDR3 comprises 15 residues. Germline CDR1 is LNHDA and CDR2 is SQIVND (reference sequence). This chain's CDR3 is CASKREPGVAGGRVF. The CDR3 region has the DNA TGTGCCAGCAAACGAGAGCCCGGGGTAGCGGGAGGGAGGGTCTTC.

The chain employs TRBV28 and TRBJ1-6; TRBD1 matches 8 bases. Germline loops: CDR1 MDHEN, CDR2 SYDVKM. V lost 6 bases to trimming and J lost 7 bases; unmatched junction nucleotides: 11. CDR3 length: 16 residues. DNA of the CDR3: TGTGCCAGCAGGATTTGGACCGGGACAGGAAATTCACCCCTCCACTTT. It translates to CASRIWTGTGNSPLHF.

The V and J genes are TRBV29-1 and TRBJ1-1; D is perhaps TRBD1 (5 bases). CDR3 length: 13 residues. Trimming cost V 4 bases and J 7 bases, with 16 bases left between them. Germline V gene lookup returns CDR1 SQVTM and CDR2 ANQGSEA. The CDR3 DNA reads TGCAGCGTTGGCGAAAGGGGCATAGGTGAAGCTTTCTTT. Its protein product is CSVGERGIGEAFF.

The chain uses TRBV7-2 and TRBJ2-1; D perhaps matches TRBD2 (5 bases). V lost 5 bases and J lost 5, with 13 bases in between. Germline-derived CDR1 and CDR2 are SGHTA and FQGNSA. The CDR3 totals 14 residues. The CDR3: CASSAGLSNNEQFF. The CDR3 region has the DNA TGTGCCAGCAGCGCTGGACTTTCCAACAATGAGCAGTTCTTC.

J is TRBJ2-2 and V is TRBV11-2; unclear D gene. Germline CDR1 SGHAT, CDR2 FQNNGV. The V end lost 1 base, the J end lost 1 base, and 7 bases lay between the germline ends. The CDR3 has 15 amino acids. The CDR3 nucleotides are TGTGCCAGCAGCTTAGCAGCAGGGAACACCGGGGAGCTGTTTTTT. Protein sequence: CASSLAAGNTGELFF.

This clone turned up a few times. The J gene is TRBJ1-1, the V gene TRBV15, with a possible D match to TRBD1 (5 bases). CDR1 and CDR2 (germline): LNHNV, YYDKDF (reference sequence). This CDR3 contains 14 residues. With 1 base removed from V and 6 bases from J, the gap between germline ends came to 12 bases. The CDR3 protein is CATSRVHQGSEAFF. DNA for the CDR3: TGTGCCACCAGCAGAGTGCACCAGGGATCTGAAGCTTTCTTT.

J is TRBJ2-2 and V is TRBV6-4; D may be TRBD2 (5 bases). Looked up from germline, CDR1 is MRHNA and CDR2 is SNTAGT. V dropped 5 bases and J dropped 6 bases, with 13 bases sitting between them. This CDR3 spans 14 amino acids. Written as DNA, the CDR3 is TGTGCCAGCAGTCCCAAAACTAGTGCCGGGGAGCTGTTTTTT. Translation: CASSPKTSAGELFF.

The rearrangement joins TRBV18 to TRBJ1-1; D call uncertain. Per germline, CDR1 KGHSH and CDR2 LQKENI. V was cut by 3 bases and J by 0 bases, with 11 bases left in between. The length of the CDR3 is 15 residues. CDR3 amino acids: CASSPPPVMNTEAFF. For the CDR3, the DNA is TGTGCCAGCTCACCCCCCCCAGTGATGAACACTGAAGCTTTCTTT.